The entry that follows covers one T cell receptor (beta chain) sequence. Germline CDR1 and CDR2: MDHEN and SYDVKM. V was cut by 6 bases and J by 0 bases, with 11 bases left in between. The CDR3 covers 14 residues. This sample was taken from a study of shared clonotypes between healthy human individuals. Using immunoSEQ multiplex PCR, the repertoire was profiled, and TCRdb retains in-frame clones only, with some absent. The data show 1,500,000 or so clones, around 97% seen once. The genes are TRBV28 and TRBJ1-2, with D perhaps matching TRBD1 (5 bases). Sequencing was carried out using naive CD4+ T cells sorted from blood. Indicated subset: CD45RA+ positively selected. The TCR was taken from a man aged 25 to 45 in good health. CDR3 DNA: TGTGCCAGCAGCGGGGCATATCCTAACTATGGCTACACCTTC. This gives the protein CASSGAYPNYGYTF.